This T cell receptor (beta chain) was identified during a study of T cells after yellow fever vaccination. TCRdb reprocessed the 5' RACE reads with MiXCR, giving one entry per CDR3 protein. The data contain 150,000 to 200,000 distinct CDR3 sequences, 11% of them seen just once; the ten biggest clones take up 35% to 40%. This clonotype was seen a few times. The origin of this receptor is a young man who received the YFV17D yellow fever vaccine. The material sequenced was CD8+ T cells sorted from PBMCs, taken 15 days after the yellow fever booster vaccination.

CDR3 nucleotides: TGTGCCAGCAGCTTAGTGGACAGCGACTCTGGAAACACCATATATTTT. This encodes CASSLVDSDSGNTIYF. J is TRBJ1-3 and V is TRBV7-9; a weak D match, TRBD1 (6 bases). CDR1 SEHNR and CDR2 FQNEAQ come from the germline V gene (reference sequence). V lost 1 base and J 0 bases, leaving 10 bases between the germline ends. This CDR3 contains 16 residues.